Below are 18 T cell receptor beta chains sequenced from a single sample in a study of T cells in women clearing cervical HPV infection. Only in-frame clones appear in the TCRdb table, and some are missing; sequencing was by immunoSEQ multiplex PCR. Recorded for this sample: about 26,000 clones. The sequenced sample was blood buffy coat. These receptors were obtained from a woman aged 18 to 75 with a cervical HPV16 infection that either progressed to CIN3+ or cleared (not recorded which).

About this clone: The read terminates 3 residues ahead of where the CDR3 ends, so the germline J gene completes it. The chain carries TRBV18 and TRBJ2-3, with 9 bases lining up with TRBD2. Trimming took 1 base from V and 2 from J; bases not matched to a gene: 7. The CDR3 is made up of 17 amino acids. Germline V gene data show CDR1 as KGHSH and CDR2 as LQKENI. The DNA read from the CDR3 is TGTGCCAGCTCACCACTTCCGACTAGCGGCTACACAGATACG. Encoded protein: CASSPLPTSGYTDT. The whole CDR3 is CASSPLPTSGYTDTQYF.

A remark on this clone: The read terminates 3 residues before the CDR3 end, so the remaining end is supplied by the germline J gene. V is TRBV6-4 and J is TRBJ2-1; TRBD2 agrees at 7 bases. Germline CDR1 reads MRHNA; CDR2 reads SNTAGT. V trimming: 5 bases; J trimming: 5 bases; junction bases outside the gene matches: 9. The CDR3 totals 15 residues. CDR3 residues: CASSPQAGFDNEQFF. The DNA read from the CDR3 is TGTGCCAGCAGTCCCCAAGCGGGGTTCGACAATGAG.

Comment on this clone: The sequence runs out 3 residues before the end of the CDR3; the remainder is reconstructed from the germline J gene. The rearrangement links TRBV6-2 or TRBV6-3 to TRBJ1-4, with a possible D match to TRBD1 (6 bases). The germline V gene encodes CDR1 MNHEY and CDR2 SVGEGT. This CDR3 is built from 13 residues. The CDR3 is CASSYTGMRKLFF. The part of the CDR3 DNA that was read is TGTGCCAGCAGTTATACAGGGATGAGGAAA.

Concerning this clone: The read comes to an end 3 residues before the CDR3 does, leaving the germline J gene to fill in the end. The genes are TRBV7-6 and TRBJ1-5, with 7 positions matching TRBD1. Germline loops: CDR1 SGHVS, CDR2 FNYEAQ. This CDR3 is 16 amino acids long. The CDR3 loop reads CASSLMPGTAADPQHF. CDR3 bases read: TGTGCCAGCAGCTTAATGCCCGGGACAGCGGCAGATCCC.

Partial CDR3 DNA: TGTGCCAGCAGCCCCCTTAGCGTGGGCTCCTCCTACGAC. Its translation: CASSPLSVGSSYD. The whole CDR3 sequence is CASSPLSVGSSYDYTF. The chain links TRBV7-6 to TRBJ1-2; D gene ambiguous. The sequenced fragment ends 3 residues before the CDR3 boundary, so the rest is inferred from the germline J gene. CDR3 length: 16 amino acids. The germline CDR1 and CDR2 sequences are SGHVS and FNYEAQ.

A remark on this clone: The read is 3 residues too short to cover the CDR3 end, so that end is filled in from the germline J gene. The V call is TRBV18, the J call TRBJ1-2; 10 bases align to TRBD1. CDR1 and CDR2 from the germline V gene are KGHSH and LQKENI. The CDR3 is 15 amino acids. The CDR3 sequence: CASSPGQGVADTYTF. CDR3 DNA, as far as it was read: TGTGCCAGCTCACCTGGACAGGGGGTGGCAGATACC.

In the case of this clone: The observed sequence ends 3 residues before the CDR3 terminus, with the missing tail filled in from the germline J gene. This chain connects TRBV5-1 to TRBJ1-5, with 9 bases that match TRBD1. Germline CDR1 is SGHRS and CDR2 is YFSETQ. Losses at the gene ends were 2 bases for V and 5 bases for J; bases not matched to a gene: 5. The CDR3 contains 15 residues. CDR3 DNA, as far as it was read: TGCGCCAGCAGCTTTACAGGGGGCGGGGATCAGCCC. Translating it yields CASSFTGGGDQP. In full, the CDR3 is CASSFTGGGDQPQHF.

The sequenced part of the CDR3 DNA is TGCAGTGCCCGGACTAGCGGGGGCTACGAG. Protein: CSARTSGGYE. The whole CDR3 protein is CSARTSGGYEQYF. The rearrangement links TRBV20-1 to TRBJ2-7, with TRBD2 matching over 13 bases. Sequencing ends 3 residues short of the CDR3 end; the germline J gene provides the rest. The CDR3 is 13 residues long. Germline-derived CDR1 and CDR2 are DFQATT and SNEGSKA (reference sequence). Trimming cost V 6 bases and J 3 bases; bases outside gene matches: 2.

A remark on this clone: The read ends 3 residues shy of where the CDR3 ends; the end is completed using the germline J gene. The chain recombines TRBV2 with TRBJ2-2, with TRBD1 as a possible D gene (5 bases). The CDR3 has 14 residues. From germline, CDR1 is SNHLY and CDR2 FYNNEI. CDR3 DNA (partial): TGTGCCAGCAACTCAGGGTCTGCTAATGAAAAG. Its translation is CASNSGSANEK. The entire CDR3 protein reads CASNSGSANEKLFF.

CDR3 region: CAWSEQESSPLFF. Incomplete CDR3 DNA: TGTGCCTGGAGTGAACAGGAAAGTTCACCG. The chain joins TRBV30 to TRBJ2-2; D is perhaps TRBD1 (5 bases). Read data end 3 residues before the CDR3 end; the end is taken from the germline J gene. The CDR3 length is 13 residues. The V gene's germline CDR1 is GTSNPN and CDR2 SVGIG (reference sequence).

Worth noting for this clone: The CDR3 end falls 3 residues outside the read, so it is completed with the germline J gene. V is TRBV7-2 and J is TRBJ2-3, with D perhaps matching TRBD1 (6 bases). Per the germline V gene, CDR1 is SGHTA and CDR2 is FQGNSA. The CDR3 spans 12 residues. The part of the CDR3 DNA that was read is TGTGCCAGCAGCCTTTTACAGGGACCG. It encodes CASSLLQGP. From start to end, the CDR3 is CASSLLQGPQYF.

Of note for this clone: Coverage ceases 3 residues before the CDR3 finishes, and the germline J gene fills in the end. This chain connects TRBV7-9 to TRBJ1-2; D is possibly TRBD1 (5 bases). This CDR3 contains 15 residues. Germline values: CDR1 SEHNR, CDR2 FQNEAQ (reference sequence). This CDR3 is CASSPWGGGWVDYTF. The part of the CDR3 DNA that was read is TGTGCCAGCAGCCCCTGGGGCGGGGGATGGGTTGAC.

In regard to this clone: Read data end 3 residues before the CDR3 end; the end is taken from the germline J gene. The chain has TRBV19 and TRBJ2-2, with 8 bases lining up with TRBD1. The CDR3 is 16 amino acids. Germline V gene data show CDR1 as LNHDA and CDR2 as SQIVND (reference sequence). The CDR3 loop reads CASRGDRRATNEKLFF. The CDR3 DNA, read in part, is TGTGCCAGTAGGGGGGACAGGCGTGCAACTAATGAAAAG.

Details on this clone: The read falls 3 residues short of the CDR3 end, and the missing part is taken from the germline J gene. The rearrangement uses TRBV5-6 and TRBJ1-1; 7 nucleotides agree with TRBD1. The ends lost 2 bases at V and 7 bases at J; junction bases unmatched: 8. CDR1 and CDR2 (germline): SGHDT, YYEEEE. The CDR3 covers 14 residues. The CDR3 region is CASSFGTDLGEAFF. The part of the CDR3 DNA that was read is TGTGCCAGCAGCTTTGGGACAGACCTTGGTGAA.

Comments on this clone: The read stops 3 residues short of the end of the CDR3; the missing end is completed from the germline J gene. J is TRBJ2-7 and V is TRBV18; TRBD2 aligns across 7 bases. Germline lookup yields CDR1 KGHSH and CDR2 LQKENI. This CDR3 comprises 13 residues. The V and J ends lost 5 bases and 5 bases, in that order; junction bases with no gene match: 6. CDR3 protein: CASSERLADEQYF. The covered CDR3 bases are TGTGCCAGCTCAGAACGACTAGCTGACGAG.

To note about this clone: Read coverage stops 3 residues before the CDR3 terminus; the germline J gene supplies the remainder. The chain links TRBV7-9 to TRBJ1-6; a possible D gene is TRBD1 (5 bases). There are 15 residues in the CDR3. Germline-derived CDR1 and CDR2 are SEHNR and FQNEAQ (reference sequence). V was cut by 3 bases and J by 6 bases, with 12 bases left in between. This CDR3 reads CASSLLTVSNSPLHF. The CDR3 DNA, read in part, is TGTGCCAGCAGCTTGCTGACAGTCTCTAATTCACCC.

Comment on this clone: The read comes to an end 3 residues before the CDR3 does, leaving the germline J gene to fill in the end. This rearrangement joins TRBV6-2 or TRBV6-3 to TRBJ1-1; D might be TRBD1 (6 bases). Germline CDR1 MNHEY, CDR2 SVGEGT. The V gene lost 5 bases and the J gene lost 0 bases, with 19 bases spanning the gap. This CDR3 is built from 17 residues. CDR3 DNA, as far as it was read: TGTGCCAGCAGTCCTCCGCAGGGGTCTTTTATGAACACTGAA. It codes for CASSPPQGSFMNTE. The whole CDR3 sequence is CASSPPQGSFMNTEAFF.

A word on this clone: The read is 3 residues too short to cover the CDR3 end, so that end is filled in from the germline J gene. The gene calls are TRBV20-1 and TRBJ1-5; no clear D. This CDR3 comprises 18 residues. Germline V lookup: CDR1 DFQATT, CDR2 SNEGSKA (reference sequence). V gave up 0 bases and J gave up 0 bases, with 18 bases separating them. The chain's CDR3 is CSARESELRPYSNQPQHF. The covered CDR3 bases are TGCAGTGCTAGAGAGTCCGAACTGCGTCCCTATAGCAATCAGCCC.